This entry lists 23 T cell receptor beta chains sequenced from one sample in a study of blood T cell repertoires in COVID-19 (dated by TCRdb to the early 2020s). Library preparation employed the immunoSEQ multiplex PCR assay. Held by TCRdb, this immuneACCESS table contains in-frame sequences only and omits some clones. Under half of the omission traces to an unresolved V gene where checked; the cause of the rest is unknown. Recorded for this sample are over 100,000 clones; almost 70% of them occurred a single time. The ten largest clones add up to approximately 2% of the sample. The sequenced material came from peripheral blood. These receptor sequences come from an older woman with acute or convalescent COVID-19.

The CDR3 DNA reads TGTGCCAGCAGTGGGGCTACTGAGCAGTTCTTC. It codes for CASSGATEQFF. This chain joins TRBV2 and TRBJ2-1; no definite D call. Trimming pared 4 bases from V and 9 bases from J, leaving 7 bases between. CDR1 SNHLY and CDR2 FYNNEI come from the germline V gene. The CDR3 is 11 residues long.

The chain's CDR3 is CSVQGGSEKLFF. In nucleotides, the CDR3 is TGCAGCGTCCAAGGCGGGAGTGAAAAACTGTTTTTT. The chain links TRBV29-1 to TRBJ1-4; D is undetermined. This CDR3 has 12 amino acids. V dropped 6 bases and J dropped 7 bases, with 12 bases sitting between them. CDR1 and CDR2 from the germline V gene are SQVTM and ANQGSEA.

The chain uses TRBV4-2 and TRBJ2-1; D may be TRBD1 (6 bases). CDR1 LGHNA and CDR2 YNFKEQ come from the germline V gene. V lost 1 base and J lost 5, with 9 bases in between. This CDR3 spans 14 amino acids. The CDR3 nucleotides read TGTGCCAGCAGCCAAGGGGCAGGGGACAATGAGCAGTTCTTC. Translated, it gives CASSQGAGDNEQFF.

The genes are TRBV6-5 and TRBJ1-6, with 9 bases aligning to TRBD1. The germline V gene has CDR1 MNHEY and CDR2 SVGAGI. V trimming: 7 bases; J trimming: 3 bases; junction bases outside the gene matches: 4. This CDR3 comprises 15 residues. CDR3 DNA: TGTGCCAGCAAAGACAGGGGGGGCTATAATTCACCCCTCCACTTT. Amino acid sequence: CASKDRGGYNSPLHF.

This clone is labeled as medium-sized. The chain employs TRBV10-1 and TRBJ1-2; TRBD1 agrees at 7 bases. The ends lost 7 bases at V and 7 bases at J; junction bases unmatched: 12. Germline assignment: CDR1 WNHNN and CDR2 SYGVQD (reference sequence). The CDR3 contains 14 residues. The CDR3 protein is CASTKTGSRIGYTF. CDR3 sequence (DNA): TGCGCCAGCACTAAGACAGGGTCGAGGATTGGCTACACCTTC.

The J gene is TRBJ1-2, the V gene TRBV5-1; 9 nucleotides match TRBD1. Germline CDR1 and CDR2: SGHRS and YFSETQ. The CDR3 contains 16 residues. Trimming took 0 bases from V and 5 from J; bases not matched to a gene: 8. The CDR3 DNA reads TGCGCCAGCAGCTTGGTTACCTCCGGGACAGGGTATGGCTACACCTTC. Protein product: CASSLVTSGTGYGYTF. The whole variable domain, remainder taken from reference TRBV5-1 and TRBJ1-2, is KAGVTQTPRYLIKTRGQQVTLSCSPISGHRSVSWYQQTPGQGLQFLFEYFSETQRNKGNFPGRFSGRQFSNSRSEMNVSTLELGDSALYLCASSLVTSGTGYGYTFGSGTRLTVV.

The rearrangement links TRBV6-4 to TRBJ2-1, with D possibly TRBD2 on 5 matching bases. Between the trimmed V and J ends, which lost 3 bases and 3 bases, there was a span of 9 bases. In germline, CDR1 is MRHNA, CDR2 SNTAGT. CDR3 length: 14 residues. The CDR3 reads CASSDGSDYNEQFF. CDR3 in DNA: TGTGCCAGCAGTGATGGTAGCGACTACAATGAGCAGTTCTTC.

This chain joins TRBV5-1 and TRBJ2-2, with a possible D match to TRBD2 (5 bases). Deletions cut 4 bases from V and 0 bases from J, with 7 bases between. CDR1 is SGHRS, CDR2 YFSETQ, per germline. This CDR3 region has 14 residues. The CDR3 DNA reads TGCGCCAGCAGCCAAGCGGCGAACACCGGGGAGCTGTTTTTT. Translated: CASSQAANTGELFF. The full variable domain, its missing parts supplied by reference TRBV5-1 and TRBJ2-2, is KAGVTQTPRYLIKTRGQQVTLSCSPISGHRSVSWYQQTPGQGLQFLFEYFSETQRNKGNFPGRFSGRQFSNSRSEMNVSTLELGDSALYLCASSQAANTGELFFGEGSRLTVL.

V and J are TRBV4-3 and TRBJ2-3; TRBD2 might be the D (6 bases). The V gene's germline CDR1 is LGHNA and CDR2 YSLEER. The CDR3 extends over 13 amino acids. V lost 1 base, J lost 5 bases, and 7 bases lay in between. CDR3 residues: CASSQGRGDTQYF. CDR3 DNA: TGCGCCAGCAGCCAAGGGAGGGGAGATACGCAGTATTTT.

This clone was seen a handful of times. V is TRBV20-1 and J is TRBJ1-3, with D unresolved. CDR3 length: 13 residues. Germline CDR1 is DFQATT and CDR2 is SNEGSKA (reference sequence). Trimming cost V 3 bases and J 2 bases, with 8 bases left between them. The CDR3 region is CSASSNPGNTIYF. Here the CDR3 DNA reads TGCAGTGCTAGTTCTAACCCTGGAAACACCATATATTTT.

In this sample, this clone turned up once. CDR3 nucleotide sequence: TGTGCCAGCAGTAGACAGGGCCCGCTGTTTGACACTGAAGCTTTCTTT. Its translation: CASSRQGPLFDTEAFF. The chain carries TRBV6-2 or TRBV6-3 and TRBJ1-1; 7 nucleotides align to TRBD1. V shed 5 bases, J shed 3 bases, and the junction held 12 bases outside the gene matches. CDR1 MNHEY and CDR2 SVGEGT come from the germline V gene. The CDR3 length is 16 residues.

This clone was counted between two and nine times. The rearrangement links TRBV7-2 to TRBJ1-1, with 8 bases lining up with TRBD1. The CDR3 totals 13 residues. V shed 4 bases, J shed 9 bases, and the junction held 7 bases outside the gene matches. Germline loops: CDR1 SGHTA, CDR2 FQGNSA. This CDR3 is CASSSTGQGQAFF. CDR3 DNA sequence: TGTGCCAGCAGCTCTACCGGACAGGGACAAGCTTTCTTT.

This chain joins TRBV6-1 and TRBJ1-1, with D perhaps matching TRBD1 (5 bases). Trimming shortened V by 3 bases and J by 2 bases, and 10 bases separated the two germline ends. This CDR3 comprises 14 residues. Germline loops: CDR1 MNHNS, CDR2 SASEGT. CDR3 region: CASSDQGGNTEAFF. CDR3 coding DNA: TGTGCCAGCAGTGACCAGGGTGGAAACACTGAAGCTTTCTTT.

The rearrangement uses TRBV15 and TRBJ1-2, with D perhaps TRBD1 (6 bases). The length of the CDR3 is 13 residues. Trimming took 4 bases from V and 4 from J, leaving 10 bases between them. Germline V gives CDR1 LNHNV, CDR2 YYDKDF (reference sequence). CDR3: CATSTSGAYGYTF. The CDR3 DNA is TGTGCCACCAGCACCTCAGGGGCCTATGGCTACACCTTC.

This chain connects TRBV19 to TRBJ1-1; no definite D call. This CDR3 spans 14 amino acids. Germline values: CDR1 LNHDA, CDR2 SQIVND (reference sequence). Trimming shortened V by 5 bases and J by 5 bases, and 15 bases separated the two germline ends. The CDR3 DNA reads as TGTGCCAGTAGTCCAGAGCCGTGGGCTACTGAAGCTTTCTTT. Protein product: CASSPEPWATEAFF.

The rearrangement joins TRBV28 to TRBJ1-5; D ambiguous. The CDR3 has 14 amino acids. CDR1 is MDHEN, CDR2 SYDVKM, per germline. The V gene lost 5 bases and the J gene lost 2 bases, with 10 bases spanning the gap. The CDR3 region is CASSTYQGNQPQHF. The CDR3 DNA is TGTGCCAGCAGTACCTACCAGGGCAATCAGCCCCAGCATTTT.

The chain combines TRBV19 with TRBJ1-2; D might be TRBD1 (5 bases). This CDR3 is built from 13 residues. Trimming stripped 5 bases from V and 4 bases from J, with 11 bases between. Germline V lookup: CDR1 LNHDA, CDR2 SQIVND (reference sequence). In nucleotides, the CDR3 is TGTGCCAGTAGTCCCCCAGGGTCCTATGGCTACACCTTC. Protein: CASSPPGSYGYTF.

The chain is built from TRBV5-1 and TRBJ1-1; 7 bases fit TRBD1. Germline CDR1 SGHRS, CDR2 YFSETQ. J was trimmed by 5 bases and V by 4 bases; bases with no gene match: 8. The CDR3 is 14 amino acids. Here the CDR3 DNA reads TGCGCCAGCAGCGTGGACAGGCCTGGAACTGAAGCTTTCTTT. Protein sequence: CASSVDRPGTEAFF. The complete variable domain, with remaining parts taken from reference TRBV5-1 and TRBJ1-1, reads KAGVTQTPRYLIKTRGQQVTLSCSPISGHRSVSWYQQTPGQGLQFLFEYFSETQRNKGNFPGRFSGRQFSNSRSEMNVSTLELGDSALYLCASSVDRPGTEAFFGQGTRLTVV.

The rearrangement uses TRBV9 and TRBJ1-4, with D possibly matching TRBD1 (6 bases). Per the germline V gene, CDR1 is SGDLS and CDR2 is YYNGEE. This CDR3 comprises 15 residues. Between the trimmed V and J ends, which lost 2 bases and 8 bases, there was a span of 16 bases. The CDR3 region is CASSVVPGQGEKLFF. In DNA, the CDR3 is TGTGCCAGCAGCGTCGTCCCGGGACAAGGAGAAAAACTGTTTTTT.

This sequence joins TRBV9 and TRBJ2-5, with D perhaps matching TRBD2 (6 bases). This CDR3 region has 14 residues. V lost 2 bases, J lost 2 bases, and 10 bases lay in between. CDR1 and CDR2 (germline): SGDLS, YYNGEE. The CDR3 sequence: CASSVQAGQETQYF. CDR3 sequence (DNA): TGTGCCAGCAGCGTTCAGGCGGGGCAAGAGACCCAGTACTTC.

J is TRBJ1-3 and V is TRBV6-6; D might be TRBD1 (6 bases). The CDR3 consists of 13 residues. Trimming took 6 bases from V and 8 from J, leaving 14 bases between them. Looked up from germline, CDR1 is MNHNY and CDR2 is SVGAGI (reference sequence). CDR3: CASRQGWRDTIYF. The CDR3 DNA reads TGTGCCAGCAGACAGGGATGGCGAGACACCATATATTTT.

This clone was detected only a few times. The chain joins TRBV5-1 to TRBJ1-1; a weak D match, TRBD1 (6 bases). CDR1 and CDR2 from the germline V gene are SGHRS and YFSETQ. The V and J ends lost 4 bases and 1 base respectively, with 11 bases between them. The CDR3 extends over 14 amino acids. The chain's CDR3 is CASSSQTGNTEAFF. In DNA, the CDR3 is TGCGCCAGCAGCAGTCAGACAGGGAACACTGAAGCTTTCTTT. Based on the CDR3 plus reference TRBV5-1 and TRBJ1-1, the full variable domain is KAGVTQTPRYLIKTRGQQVTLSCSPISGHRSVSWYQQTPGQGLQFLFEYFSETQRNKGNFPGRFSGRQFSNSRSEMNVSTLELGDSALYLCASSSQTGNTEAFFGQGTRLTVV.

The genes are TRBV29-1 and TRBJ1-2, with TRBD1 as a possible D gene (5 bases). CDR3 length: 17 residues. Trimming pared 0 bases from V and 0 bases from J, leaving 17 bases between. Germline CDR1 and CDR2: SQVTM and ANQGSEA. For the CDR3, the DNA is TGCAGCGTTGAAGACAATAGGAACCCGACAGCTAACTATGGCTACACCTTC. Amino acids: CSVEDNRNPTANYGYTF.